This T cell receptor beta chain was sequenced during a study of OX40 agonist ivuxolimab in advanced cancers. Study as a whole: The group had a mean age of 60 years, ranged from about 20 to 79, and was 82.7% male.

As concerns this clone: Antigen unknown.

Produced via immunoSEQ multiplex PCR; TCRdb's table is partial and in-frame only. There are some 85,000 clones in the sample; 88% occur only once, and 0.72% lies in the top ten. Between the trimmed V and J ends, which lost 0 bases and 0 bases, there was a span of 9 bases. CDR1 and CDR2 from the germline V gene are LGHNA and YNFKEQ. The CDR3 is 16 amino acids. Exclusion of a patient followed from autoimmune disease history or systemic immunosuppression. Study conclusions and caveats: On average, CD8+ T cells had more expanded clones than CD4+. In a subset of nonresponders, normalized T-cell clonal expansion was also low.

This specimen consisted of CD4+ or CD8+ T cells sorted from blood, obtained in a trial of the OX40 agonist ivuxolimab. The TCR was taken from an adult with an advanced solid tumor such as melanoma, head and neck, liver or kidney cancer. This chain uses TRBV4-2 with TRBJ2-1; D remains unclear. The CDR3 DNA follows: TGTGCCAGCAGCCAAGATGCCCGGAGCTCCTACAATGAGCAGTTCTTC. This translates into CASSQDARSSYNEQFF.